What follows is one T cell receptor (beta chain) and its context. The CDR3 has 22 amino acids. V trimming: 4 bases; J trimming: 1 base; junction bases outside the gene matches: 24. Germline CDR1 PRHDT, CDR2 FYEKMQ (reference sequence). These data are taken from a study of blood T cell repertoires in COVID-19. For the study at large: Samples taken during acute and convalescent COVID-19 were collected in the United States, Italy and Spain. PBMCs, B-cell-depleted T cells, or T cells were the source of the cDNA or gDNA that made up the material.

The authors' processing: Cell counts per sample came from amplifying reference gene primers. Profiled with immunoSEQ multiplex PCR; TCRdb holds only in-frame clones, not every one. V, J and clone size are taken as reported in that table, and D and trimming were inferred from the DNA itself. Here the sample spans about 150,000 clones, roughly nine tenths being singletons. The source material was peripheral blood. V is TRBV13 and J is TRBJ2-3, with TRBD1 matching 9 bases. This receptor was obtained from a human donor in a cohort sampled during active COVID-19. The CDR3, as DNA: TGTGCCAGCAGCTCTAACCCAATTTTTGGGACAGGGTTTAGGTCACGCACAGATACGCAGTATTTT. As protein: CASSSNPIFGTGFRSRTDTQYF.